This T cell receptor (beta chain) appears in the sequencing data of a study of vaccination and CD4 T cells after COVID-19 (dated by TCRdb to about 2022). As for the study more broadly: Convalescent patients had a positive SARS-CoV-2 result on nasal swab PCR, and of these patients, several had mild disease and one had severe disease. The convalescent cohort included six males and four females, with two Hispanic individuals, seven Caucasians, two Asians and one multiracial person. Two doses of either the Pfizer-BioNTech BNT162b2 vaccine (n=8) or the Moderna mRNA-1273 vaccine (n=2) were administered to participants. Post-COVID blood samples were collected from convalescent patients a median of around 96 days after diagnosis, with a range of roughly 35 to 170 days. The time from the second vaccine dose to post-vaccine blood sampling had a median of approximately 72 days and ranged from roughly 12 to 241 days. Overlapping spike peptide pools from SARS-CoV-2 and from the common cold coronaviruses HCoV-NL63, HCoV-OC43 and HCoV-229E were used as culture stimuli. Control cultures received a CEFX viral epitope pool as the positive control, an HIV-1 Nef peptide pool as the negative control, or no peptide. In ten to eleven COVID-19 convalescent patients and 4 infection-naive healthy vaccine recipients, the spike-specific CD4+ TCR repertoire before mRNA vaccination was compared with the repertoire after mRNA vaccination.

In the paper's terms, the treatment or condition label means: roughly ten-day PBMC culture with coronavirus spike peptide pools or control peptides (ViraFEST assay). The ViraFEST assay, used in the study, expanded antigen-specific T cells with peptide pools and then identified the expanded clonotypes through TCR sequencing. Positive SARS-CoV-2 PCR tests in the convalescent patients dated from March to December 2020, before Alpha, Beta and Delta variants emerged in the United States. PBMCs were cultured at around 2.2 million per well in IMDM supplemented with approximately 5% human AB serum and about 9.5 IU/ml IL-2, with approximately 9.5 ug/ml peptide pools added. Half of the culture medium was replaced with fresh IL-2-containing medium on days 3 and 7. After less than 12 days of culture, CD4+ T cells were isolated by negative selection using the EasySep CD4+ T cell isolation kit. PBMCs were separated from whole blood using Ficoll-Paque Plus gradient centrifugation and then either used fresh or cryopreserved at -140C. In general, triplicate wells were set up for every culture condition.

Findings and caveats that apply to the study as a whole: Of the vaccine-specific clones found in convalescent patients, nearly all (304 of 307) were mono-reactive for SARS-CoV-2 spike instead of being cross-reactive with common cold coronaviruses. Among the post-vaccine SARS-CoV-2-reactive clones in convalescent patients, a median 86.3% showed up only after vaccination, which suggests vaccine-specific priming. The median count of SARS-CoV-2-reactive clonotypes went up from 20 to 25 after infection to a few dozen after vaccination, although the change was not significant. The number of convalescent patients in the study was relatively small, and the study did not examine early timepoints following natural infection.

Receptor amplification or capture employed PCR. DNA from cultured CD4+ T cells was subjected to TCR sequencing with the Oncomine TCR Beta short-read assay at the Johns Hopkins FTIC core. Genomic DNA was extracted from the cultured CD4+ T cells with the QIAamp micro DNA kit. The Oncomine TCR Beta libraries from cultured CD4+ T cells were pooled using unique dual indexes and then sequenced on an Illumina iSeq 100. On the study's bioinformatics: Non-productive sequences were removed, and CDR3s not starting with C, not ending with F or W, or shorter than 7 amino acids were discarded. The MANAFEST web application identified antigen-specific clonotypes by comparing peptide-stimulated wells against reference wells and other culture wells. Positive clones required FDR below 0.05, an odds ratio above 5, and productive frequency above 0.1% in at least two of three replicate wells. Cross-reactive clonotypes were defined as significantly expanded in both SARS-CoV-2 spike wells and at least one common cold coronavirus spike condition. CDR3 homology was assessed with Levenshtein distances (stringdist) and unrooted phylogenetic trees (ape) in R version 3.6.1. TCRdb trimmed public reads at Q25 via fastp, called clones via MiXCR and kept in-frame beta chains. Identical CDR3 protein sequences are pooled into one entry, listed with their most common genes and DNA. The V and J calls, along with clone size, are taken from TCRdb and not from the paper's own processing. Counted in this sample were 9,400 or so distinct CDR3 sequences; 45% to 55% of them appeared once. The ten largest make up approximately 12% of the sample.

Concerning this clonotype itself: No antigen is known for it. No per-base quality is available; no much larger clone lies one base away.

V is clipped by 7 bases and J by 4 bases, and the sequence between their germline boundaries is 13 bases long. The CDR3 measures 13 amino acids from cysteine to phenylalanine. The sequence is cut down to CDR3 DNA, 39 bases in frame from base 1. Sequencing was carried out using CD4+ T cells from blood, cultured in vitro. This receptor was taken from a human donor who had recovered from COVID-19. The rearrangement joined TRBV12-3 or TRBV12-4 to TRBJ2-5; TRBD2 is perhaps the D gene, given 6 matching bases. The DNA is TGTGCCAGCAAATTCAGGAGGGGAGAGACCCAGTACTTC. Translation gives CASKFRRGETQYF.